This T cell receptor (beta chain) is from a study of siplizumab effects on memory and regulatory T cells (dated by TCRdb to between 2017 and 2020). General notes on the study: The study looked at the effect of siplizumab, an anti-CD2 antibody, on alloreactive T-cell subsets in allogeneic mixed lymphocyte reactions made from human PBMCs.

Study-level results and caveats: Because sequences at frequencies below about 10^-5 were poorly captured, only a minor fraction of alloreactive clones could be mapped back to unstimulated subsets. Unstimulated naive T cells appeared to be more diverse than memory T cells, and naive cells seemed to make a substantial contribution to the alloresponse. In reactions with siplizumab, an average of roughly 70% of mappable alloreactive CD4+ clones were Treg-derived, compared with roughly 27% in control reactions. Siplizumab significantly reduced the cumulative frequency of alloreactive sequences traceable to unstimulated CD4+ memory T cells. Whether proliferating Tregs from siplizumab cultures were suppressive was not functionally confirmed. A naive or memory phenotype could not be assigned to roughly 75-96% of proliferating CD4+ or CD8+ clones.

The CDR3 measures 12 amino acids from cysteine to phenylalanine. Only CDR3 DNA remains: 36 bases, in frame from the first base. For CDR1 and CDR2, the germline V gene lists SGHRS and YFSETQ. V and J lose 2 bases and 5 bases, and a span of 6 bases separates them. Sorted unstimulated T cells, along with proliferating T cells recovered from mixed lymphocyte reactions, underwent TCRbeta CDR3 sequencing. Fresh whole blood from ten HLA-typed healthy donors was used as the source from which PBMCs were isolated. Unstimulated CD4+ regulatory T cells were FACS-sorted to map the origin of alloreactive clones. Libraries were prepared through the immunoSEQ multiplex PCR assay. Around 92,000 TCR templates per sample were assayed by the deep sequencing platform. Genomic DNA extracted from sorted T cells was the material used for TCRbeta CDR3 sequencing. The study's processing was this. Clonal analysis of TCRbeta CDR3 data was done in the R programming language. Unstimulated samples were compared with post-reaction CFSE-low samples to define alloreactive CD4+ and CD8+ clones. Regulatory or non-regulatory origin was assigned to alloreactive CD4+ clones by matching of sequences to sorted unstimulated Treg and non-Treg repertoires. TCRdb re-hosts the immuneACCESS table, in-frame sequences only. Its copies lack some clones; in the studies checked, an unresolved V gene accounts for under half of them, and the cause for the rest is not known. The V and J calls and the clone size are those of that table, but D and trimming were determined from the DNA. A total of about 100,000 clones appear in this sample, 90% to 95% of them only once. The ten largest make up approximately 0.71% of the sample.

A remark on this clone: Its binding antigen is unknown. Base quality data are lacking; no much larger clone is found one base away.

This TCR was sampled from a human donor in good health. Specimen: Tregs sorted from blood. The chain couples TRBV5-1 to TRBJ2-3; TRBD1 is perhaps the D gene, given 5 matching bases. The CDR3 reads CASSFREDTQYF. The nucleotides are TGCGCCAGCAGCTTCAGGGAAGATACGCAGTATTTT.